Presented here are 13 T cell receptor beta chains from one specimen sequenced in a study of T cells in Graves' hyperthyroidism and ophthalmopathy. TCR beta CDR3 regions were amplified from RNA transcripts. Primed by the HTBI set, a first-round RT-PCR was run on the TCR CDR3. TCRdb called the multiplex PCR reads again in MiXCR, with one record for every CDR3 protein. The table includes over 700,000 distinct CDR3 sequences, 35% detected once. Sequencing was done on a sample of blood. Receptors originate from a woman between 40 and 50 years old with Graves' hyperthyroidism.

The chain is built from TRBV7-6 and TRBJ1-1, with D unresolved. Germline CDR1 reads SGHVS; CDR2 reads FNYEAQ. The CDR3 is 13 residues long. V lost 11 bases to trimming and J lost 3 bases, with 16 bases between them. CDR3 protein: CAWSGFLDTEAFF. The CDR3 DNA sequence: TGTGCCTGGAGTGGTTTTCTTGACACTGAAGCTTTCTTT. Filled out from reference TRBV7-6 and TRBJ1-1, the complete variable domain reads GAGVSQSPRYKVTKRGQDVALRCDPISGHVSLYWYRQALGQGPEFLTYFNYEAQQDKSGLPNDRFSAERPEGSISTLTIQRTEQRDSAMYRCAWSGFLDTEAFFGQGTRLTVV.

This clonotype was observed many times. CDR3 in DNA: TGTGCCAGTATGTCGCGTACAAATGAAAAACTGTTTTTT. Translated, it gives CASMSRTNEKLFF. The chain has TRBV19 and TRBJ1-4, with D unclear. The V gene's germline CDR1 is LNHDA and CDR2 SQIVND (reference sequence). The CDR3 spans 13 residues. The V end lost 7 bases, the J end lost 5 bases, and 11 bases lay between the germline ends.

J is TRBJ2-7 and V is TRBV6-2 or TRBV6-3, with a tentative D call TRBD1 (6 bases). The CDR3 totals 14 residues. Germline CDR1 reads MNHEY; CDR2 reads SVGEGT. Trimming removed 9 bases from V and 0 bases from J, with 15 bases in between. The CDR3: CASKTTGSSYEQYF. In DNA form, the CDR3 reads TGTGCCAGTAAGACCACAGGGAGCTCCTACGAGCAGTACTTC.

This clonotype occurred many times. The chain uses TRBV7-3 and TRBJ2-5; the D is unclear. CDR1 and CDR2 from the germline V gene are SGHTA and FQGTGA. V dropped 6 bases and J dropped 0 bases, with 5 bases sitting between them. The CDR3 consists of 12 residues. The CDR3 DNA follows: TGTGCCAGCAGTTCCAACCAAGAGACCCAGTACTTC. Its translation: CASSSNQETQYF.

This clonotype has at least ten counts. The V gene is TRBV6-1, the J gene TRBJ2-7; D may be TRBD1 (6 bases). The CDR3 extends over 13 amino acids. The germline gives CDR1 MNHNS, CDR2 SASEGT. V dropped 1 base and J dropped 7 bases, with 11 bases sitting between them. The CDR3 sequence: CASSEVYREEQYF. CDR3 sequence (DNA): TGTGCCAGCAGTGAAGTATACAGGGAAGAGCAGTACTTC.

This clonotype was seen many times. The rearrangement links TRBV9 to TRBJ1-2, with D possibly TRBD1 on 6 matching bases. Per germline, CDR1 SGDLS and CDR2 YYNGEE. V lost 0 bases and J 4 bases, leaving 16 bases between the germline ends. CDR3 length: 16 residues. CDR3 in amino acids: CASSVAETGASYGYTF. For the CDR3, the DNA is TGTGCCAGCAGCGTAGCGGAGACGGGGGCGAGCTATGGCTACACCTTC.

A few counts support this clonotype. This chain links TRBV20-1 with TRBJ2-7, with 9 nucleotides matching TRBD1. Germline values: CDR1 DFQATT, CDR2 SNEGSKA (reference sequence). The V and J ends lost 1 base and 5 bases, in that order; junction bases with no gene match: 6. This CDR3 contains 14 residues. CDR3 in amino acids: CSARGPGQGNEQYF. The CDR3 coding sequence is TGCAGTGCTAGAGGTCCGGGACAGGGAAACGAGCAGTACTTC.

This clonotype occurred once. This rearrangement joins TRBV6-5 to TRBJ1-3; D remains ambiguous. The V gene's germline CDR1 is MNHEY and CDR2 SVGAGI. The CDR3 has 15 residues. V was pared by 2 bases and J by 3 bases, with 11 bases between. The CDR3 coding sequence is TGTGCCAGCAGTTACGAACTCGCGTATGGAAACACCATATATTTT. Residues: CASSYELAYGNTIYF.

V and J are TRBV5-1 and TRBJ2-7, with 7 bases matching TRBD1. With V trimmed by 7 bases and J by 2 bases, 9 bases remained unmatched. Germline V gene data show CDR1 as SGHRS and CDR2 as YFSETQ. This CDR3 region has 14 residues. As DNA, the CDR3 is TGCGCCAGCGGACCCGAACAGGGGACCTACGAGCAGTACTTC. It translates to CASGPEQGTYEQYF.

This clonotype was found many times. V gene TRBV19 combines with J gene TRBJ2-7; 7 nucleotides match TRBD1. Per the germline V gene, CDR1 is LNHDA and CDR2 is SQIVND (reference sequence). This CDR3 region has 15 residues. Losses at the gene ends were 3 bases for V and 0 bases for J; bases not matched to a gene: 5. CDR3 DNA sequence: TGTGCCAGTAGTATCGGCAGGGGGAGCTCCTACGAGCAGTACTTC. Its translation is CASSIGRGSSYEQYF.

Of note for this clonotype: Being one base from a much bigger clone, this may be a read error. The conserved phenylalanine or tryptophan normally closing the CDR3 is absent here, so this likely arose from a read error. J is TRBJ2-7 and V is TRBV12-3 or TRBV12-4; either TRBD1 or TRBD2 may fit D (5 bases each). The CDR3 has 17 amino acids. Between the trimmed V and J ends, which lost 5 bases and 2 bases, there was a span of 22 bases. DNA for the CDR3: TGTGCCAGCAGTCCCCCCGGGACGTTCCCCTTCACCTACGAGCAGTACCTC. It encodes CASSPPGTFPFTYEQYL.

This clonotype showed up many times. The V call is TRBV29-1, the J call TRBJ1-2, with D uncertain. Per the germline V gene, CDR1 is SQVTM and CDR2 is ANQGSEA. Trimming took 3 bases from V and 2 from J, leaving 4 bases between them. The CDR3 spans 11 residues. CDR3 nucleotide sequence: TGCAGCGTTGACATCAACTATGGCTACACCTTC. Translation: CSVDINYGYTF.

Remarks on this clonotype: This may arise from a read error, as a much more abundant clone is one base away. The CDR3 does not end in the conserved phenylalanine or tryptophan, so this is likely a read error. The chain couples TRBV20-1 to TRBJ1-1; TRBD1 matches 7 bases. The CDR3 sequence is 14 residues long. The trim removed 7 bases at V and 1 base at J, leaving 9 bases unmatched. From germline, CDR1 is DFQATT and CDR2 SNEGSKA (reference sequence). CDR3 region: CSVATGTANTEAFL. The CDR3 DNA sequence: TGCAGTGTAGCGACCGGGACAGCGAACACTGAAGCTTTCCTT.